Described below is a single T cell receptor beta chain sequence and its context. As yet, its antigen is unknown. The source of the sample is a study of yellow fever vaccine responses in identical twins. Study results and caveats: Reports say the vaccine T cell response in twins looked partly convergent and partly personalized.

MiXCR was run by TCRdb on the RT-PCR reads, yielding one entry per CDR3 protein. The sample lists tens of thousands of distinct CDR3 sequences, more than 45% occurring once. Germline V CDR1 and CDR2: MDHEN, SYDVKM. Trimming at V came to 8 bases and at J to 4 bases, leaving 7 bases not matched to a gene. This CDR3 has 15 amino acids. The J gene is TRBJ2-1, the V gene TRBV28; TRBD2 matches 11 bases. The source of this sequence is a woman between 18 and 29 years old who received the yellow fever vaccine. The starting material was T cells from blood (PBMCs), unsorted or a sorted subset (not recorded which), obtained before or after yellow fever vaccination (not recorded which). CDR3 in amino acids: CASSTSGSGYNEQFF. CDR3 nucleotides: TGTGCCAGCTCAACTAGCGGGAGCGGGTACAATGAGCAGTTCTTC.